This TCR beta chain was identified during a study of T-cell reconstitution after alpha-beta-depleted transplantation in children. This clonotype was counted at least ten times. Unique molecular identifiers were incorporated into the prepared TCRbeta library. TCRdb re-called the PCR reads through MiXCR, storing one row per CDR3 protein. The profile shows about 200,000 distinct CDR3 sequences, more than 12% of them singletons. The CDR3 is 13 amino acids. From germline, CDR1 is SGHNT and CDR2 YENEEA. V dropped 3 bases and J dropped 5 bases, with 8 bases sitting between them. The chain is built from TRBV11-3 and TRBJ2-1; D assignment may be TRBD1 or TRBD2 (5 bases each). The receptor comes from a human donor who donated a stem cell graft to a child with acute lymphoblastic leukemia. Sample: PBMCs from the stem cell graft donor, taken from the stem cell graft. The CDR3 sequence is CASSLRGDNEQFF. CDR3 coding DNA: TGTGCCAGCAGCTTGAGGGGAGACAATGAGCAGTTCTTC.